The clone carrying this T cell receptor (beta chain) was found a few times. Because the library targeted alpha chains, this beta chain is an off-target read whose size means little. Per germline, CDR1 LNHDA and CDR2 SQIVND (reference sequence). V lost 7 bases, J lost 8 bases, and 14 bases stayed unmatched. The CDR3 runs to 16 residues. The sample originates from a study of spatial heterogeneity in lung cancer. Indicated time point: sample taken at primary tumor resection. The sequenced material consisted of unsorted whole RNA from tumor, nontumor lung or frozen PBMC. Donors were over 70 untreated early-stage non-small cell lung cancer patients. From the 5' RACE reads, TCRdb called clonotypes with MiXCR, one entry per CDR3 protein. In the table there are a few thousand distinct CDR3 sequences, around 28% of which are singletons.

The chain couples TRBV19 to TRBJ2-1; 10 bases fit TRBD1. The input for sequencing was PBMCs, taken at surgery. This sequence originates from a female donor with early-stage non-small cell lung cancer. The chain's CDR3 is CASNPSGQGISYEQFF. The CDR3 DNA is TGTGCCAGTAACCCCTCGGGACAGGGGATTTCCTATGAGCAGTTCTTC.